One and the same sample provided the 6 T cell receptor beta chains below, sequenced in a study of blood T cell repertoires in COVID-19. Clones were sequenced by immunoSEQ multiplex PCR, and TCRdb holds only the in-frame ones, with some missing. Of 170,000 or so clones in the sample, around nine tenths were seen once. The specimen was PBMCs or T cells enriched from blood (not recorded which). The receptors shown here come from a woman aged 50 to 65 who had recovered from COVID-19.

The CDR3 DNA sequence: TGCAGCGCGGGACTGCAGAACACTGAAGCTTTCTTT. Translated: CSAGLQNTEAFF. This chain uses TRBV29-1 with TRBJ1-1, with a tentative D call TRBD1 (5 bases). Germline values: CDR1 SQVTM, CDR2 ANQGSEA. The CDR3 runs 12 residues. The ends were cut back, 7 bases at V and 1 base at J, with 10 bases in the middle.

The chain combines TRBV28 with TRBJ2-7; D not certain. Trimming took 3 bases from V and 7 from J, leaving 7 bases between them. The CDR3 is 11 residues long. Germline lookup yields CDR1 MDHEN and CDR2 SYDVKM. The CDR3 loop is CASSFPGEQYF. The DNA of the CDR3 is TGTGCCAGCAGTTTTCCAGGAGAGCAGTACTTC.

The rearrangement uses TRBV2 and TRBJ2-7; perhaps TRBD1 as D (5 bases). Trimming took off 4 bases at V and 6 bases at J, with 16 bases between the two ends. Germline V gives CDR1 SNHLY, CDR2 FYNNEI. CDR3 length: 14 amino acids. The CDR3 loop reads CASSVGRVGPEQYF. CDR3 nucleotides: TGTGCCAGCAGTGTAGGCAGGGTAGGACCCGAGCAGTACTTC.

The genes are TRBV5-1 and TRBJ1-4; 7 bases are shared with TRBD1. This CDR3 has 14 residues. V lost 4 bases and J lost 7; bases outside the gene matches: 7. Germline V CDR1 and CDR2: SGHRS, YFSETQ. CDR3 DNA: TGCGCCAGCAGCCCCGGACAGGTAGCTGAAAAACTGTTTTTT. As protein: CASSPGQVAEKLFF.

The chain recombines TRBV7-9 with TRBJ1-6; tentatively, D is TRBD1 (5 bases). Trimming shortened V by 2 bases and J by 8 bases, and 19 bases separated the two germline ends. The CDR3 runs to 17 residues. Germline V CDR1 and CDR2: SEHNR, FQNEAQ (reference sequence). The CDR3 region has the DNA TGTGCCAGCAGCTTATACCCAACCAGGGATTCTCATTCACCCCTCCACTTT. Its translation is CASSLYPTRDSHSPLHF.

The chain joins TRBV25-1 to TRBJ1-1; tentative D call: TRBD1 (6 bases). V was clipped by 7 bases and J by 10 bases, with 10 bases between them. The CDR3 totals 10 residues. CDR1 is MGHDK, CDR2 SYGVNS, per germline. CDR3 residues: CASIGGAAFF. CDR3 nucleotide sequence: TGTGCCAGCATTGGGGGGGCAGCTTTCTTT.